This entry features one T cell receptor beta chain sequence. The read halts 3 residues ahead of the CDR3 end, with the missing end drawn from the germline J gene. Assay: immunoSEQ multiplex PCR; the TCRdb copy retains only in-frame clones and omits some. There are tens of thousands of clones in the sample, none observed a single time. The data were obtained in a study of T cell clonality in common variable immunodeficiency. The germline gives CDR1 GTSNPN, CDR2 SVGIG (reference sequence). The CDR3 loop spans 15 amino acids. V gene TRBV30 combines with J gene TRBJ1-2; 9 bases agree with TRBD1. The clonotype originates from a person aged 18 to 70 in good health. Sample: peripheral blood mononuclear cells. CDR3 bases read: TGTGCCTGGAGGCACGGGACAGGGCTCACAGATACC. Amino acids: CAWRHGTGLTDT. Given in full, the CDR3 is CAWRHGTGLTDTYTF.